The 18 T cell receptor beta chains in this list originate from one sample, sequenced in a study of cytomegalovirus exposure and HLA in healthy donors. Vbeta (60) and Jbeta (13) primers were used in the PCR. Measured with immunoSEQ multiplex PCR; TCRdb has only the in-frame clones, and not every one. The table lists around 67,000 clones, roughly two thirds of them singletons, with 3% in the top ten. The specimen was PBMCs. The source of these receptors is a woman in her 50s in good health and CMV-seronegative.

The CDR3 spells CASSLAQGAPTGELFF. CDR3 sequence (DNA): TGTGCCAGCAGTTTGGCGCAGGGGGCGCCGACCGGGGAGCTGTTTTTT. The rearrangement links TRBV28 to TRBJ2-2, with 8 bases that match TRBD1. The V gene's germline CDR1 is MDHEN and CDR2 SYDVKM. This CDR3 is built from 16 residues. The V segment lost 3 bases and the J segment 5 bases; nucleotides outside the gene matches: 8. The full variable domain, with the rest looked up from reference TRBV28 and TRBJ2-2, is DVKVTQSSRYLVKRTGEKVFLECVQDMDHENMFWYRQDPGLGLRLIYFSYDVKMKEKGDIPEGYSVSREKKERFSLILESASTNQTSMYLCASSLAQGAPTGELFFGEGSRLTVL.

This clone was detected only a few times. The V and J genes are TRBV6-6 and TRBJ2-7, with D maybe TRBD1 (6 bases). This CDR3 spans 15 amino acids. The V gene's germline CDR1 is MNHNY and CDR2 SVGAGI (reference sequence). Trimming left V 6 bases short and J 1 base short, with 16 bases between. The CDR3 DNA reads TGTGCCAGCAGAACTTACCGGGACACATCCTACGAGCAGTACTTC. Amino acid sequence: CASRTYRDTSYEQYF.

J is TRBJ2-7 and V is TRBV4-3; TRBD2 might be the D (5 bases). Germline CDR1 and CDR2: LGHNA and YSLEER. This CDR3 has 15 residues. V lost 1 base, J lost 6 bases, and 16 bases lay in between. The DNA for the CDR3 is TGCGCCAGCAGCCAAGGCGATCTAGCAAGCGGCGAGCAGTACTTC. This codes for CASSQGDLASGEQYF.

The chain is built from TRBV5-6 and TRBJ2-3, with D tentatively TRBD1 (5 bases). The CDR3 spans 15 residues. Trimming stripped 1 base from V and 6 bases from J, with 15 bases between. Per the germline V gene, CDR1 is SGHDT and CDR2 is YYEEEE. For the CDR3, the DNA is TGTGCCAGCAGCTTGTGGTCTGGGGCTTTCGATACGCAGTATTTT. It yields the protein CASSLWSGAFDTQYF.

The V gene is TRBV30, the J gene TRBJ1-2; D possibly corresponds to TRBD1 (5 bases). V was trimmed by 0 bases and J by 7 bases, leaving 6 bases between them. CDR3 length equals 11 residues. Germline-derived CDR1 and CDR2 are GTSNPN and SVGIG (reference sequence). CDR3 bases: TGTGCCTGGAGTGTGGGGGGTGGCTACACCTTC. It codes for CAWSVGGGYTF.

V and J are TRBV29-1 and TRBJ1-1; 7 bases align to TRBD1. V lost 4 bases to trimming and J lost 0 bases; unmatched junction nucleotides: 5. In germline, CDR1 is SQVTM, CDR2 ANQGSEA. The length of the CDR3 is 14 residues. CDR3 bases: TGCAGCGTTGTAGGGGGCCAAATGAACACTGAAGCTTTCTTT. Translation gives CSVVGGQMNTEAFF.

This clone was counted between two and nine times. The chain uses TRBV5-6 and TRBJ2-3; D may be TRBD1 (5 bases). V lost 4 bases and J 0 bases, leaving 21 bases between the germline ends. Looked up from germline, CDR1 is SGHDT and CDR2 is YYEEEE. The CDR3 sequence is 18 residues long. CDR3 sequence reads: CASSPLSTAQGSTDTQYF. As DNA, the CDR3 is TGTGCCAGCAGCCCACTTTCGACAGCCCAGGGAAGCACAGATACGCAGTATTTT.

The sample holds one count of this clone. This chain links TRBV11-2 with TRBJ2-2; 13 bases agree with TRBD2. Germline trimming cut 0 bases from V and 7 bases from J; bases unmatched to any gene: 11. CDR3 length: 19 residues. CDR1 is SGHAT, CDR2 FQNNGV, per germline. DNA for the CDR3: TGTGCCAGCAGCTTAGATATCCCCGGACTAGCGGGAGAAGGCGGGGAGCTGTTTTTT. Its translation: CASSLDIPGLAGEGGELFF.

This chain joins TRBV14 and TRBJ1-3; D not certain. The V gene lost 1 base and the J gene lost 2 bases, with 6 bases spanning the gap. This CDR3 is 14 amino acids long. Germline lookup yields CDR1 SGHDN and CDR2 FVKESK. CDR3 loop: CASSQVWPGNTIYF. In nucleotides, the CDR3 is TGTGCCAGCAGCCAAGTCTGGCCTGGAAACACCATATATTTT. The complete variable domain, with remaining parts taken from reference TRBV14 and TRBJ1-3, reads EAGVTQFPSHSVIEKGQTVTLRCDPISGHDNLYWYRRVMGKEIKFLLHFVKESKQDESGMPNNRFLAERTGGTYSTLKVQPAELEDSGVYFCASSQVWPGNTIYFGEGSWLTVV.

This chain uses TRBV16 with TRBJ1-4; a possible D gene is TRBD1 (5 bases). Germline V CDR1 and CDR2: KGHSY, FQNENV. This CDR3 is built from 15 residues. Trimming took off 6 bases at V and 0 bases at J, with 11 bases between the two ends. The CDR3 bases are TGTGCCAGCAGAGACAGAGTTGCAACTAATGAAAAACTGTTTTTT. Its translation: CASRDRVATNEKLFF.

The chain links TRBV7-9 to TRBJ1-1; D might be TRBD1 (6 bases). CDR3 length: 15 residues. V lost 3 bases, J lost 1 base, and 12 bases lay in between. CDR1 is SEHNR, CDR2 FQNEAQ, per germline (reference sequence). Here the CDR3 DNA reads TGTGCCAGCAGCTTGACGAACAGGGAGAACACTGAAGCTTTCTTT. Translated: CASSLTNRENTEAFF.

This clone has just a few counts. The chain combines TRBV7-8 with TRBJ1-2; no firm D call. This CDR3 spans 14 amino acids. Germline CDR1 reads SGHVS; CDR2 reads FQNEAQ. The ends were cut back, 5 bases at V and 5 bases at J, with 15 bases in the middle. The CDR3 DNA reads TGTGCCAGCAGCCCCCCCCGGGATAGTTATGGCTACACCTTC. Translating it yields CASSPPRDSYGYTF.

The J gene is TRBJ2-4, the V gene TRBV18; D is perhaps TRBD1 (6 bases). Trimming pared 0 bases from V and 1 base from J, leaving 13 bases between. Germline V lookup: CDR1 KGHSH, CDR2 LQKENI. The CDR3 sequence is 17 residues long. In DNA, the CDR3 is TGTGCCAGCTCACCACCTGGGGGCGGAGTGGCCAAAAACATTCAGTACTTC. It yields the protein CASSPPGGGVAKNIQYF.

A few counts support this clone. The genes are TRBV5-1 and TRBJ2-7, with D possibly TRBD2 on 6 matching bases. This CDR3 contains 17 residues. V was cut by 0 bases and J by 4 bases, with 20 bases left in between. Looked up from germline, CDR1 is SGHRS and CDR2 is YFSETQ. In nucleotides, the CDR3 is TGCGCCAGCAGCTTGGAGTCTTCGGGACTCTTAGGGTACGAGCAGTACTTC. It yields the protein CASSLESSGLLGYEQYF.

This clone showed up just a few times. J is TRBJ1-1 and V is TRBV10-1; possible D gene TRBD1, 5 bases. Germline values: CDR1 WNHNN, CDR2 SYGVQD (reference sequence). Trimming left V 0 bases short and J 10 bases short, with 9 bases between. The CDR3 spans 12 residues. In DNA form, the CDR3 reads TGCGCCAGCAGTGAGTCCAGCAGGGCAGCTTTCTTT. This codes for CASSESSRAAFF.

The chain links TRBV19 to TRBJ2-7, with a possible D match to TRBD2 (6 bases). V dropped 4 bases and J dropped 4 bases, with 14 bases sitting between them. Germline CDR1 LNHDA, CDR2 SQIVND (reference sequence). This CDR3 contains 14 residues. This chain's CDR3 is CASSTLAVGYEQYF. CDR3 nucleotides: TGTGCCAGTAGTACGTTAGCGGTGGGGTACGAGCAGTACTTC.

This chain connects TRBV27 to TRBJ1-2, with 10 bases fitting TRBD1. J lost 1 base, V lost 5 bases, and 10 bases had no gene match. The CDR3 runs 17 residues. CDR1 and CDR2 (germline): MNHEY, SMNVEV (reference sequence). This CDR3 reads CASSPSAGDRGNYGYTF. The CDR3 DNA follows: TGTGCCAGCAGTCCAAGCGCCGGGGACAGGGGTAACTATGGCTACACCTTC.

The CDR3 DNA reads TGCGCCAGCAGCTTGGGGGGCGCAGGGAACACTGAAGCTTTCTTT. Translation gives CASSLGGAGNTEAFF. This chain links TRBV5-1 with TRBJ1-1; a possible D gene is TRBD1 (5 bases). Germline assignment: CDR1 SGHRS and CDR2 YFSETQ. CDR3 length equals 15 residues. V was clipped by 0 bases and J by 1 base, with 10 bases between them.